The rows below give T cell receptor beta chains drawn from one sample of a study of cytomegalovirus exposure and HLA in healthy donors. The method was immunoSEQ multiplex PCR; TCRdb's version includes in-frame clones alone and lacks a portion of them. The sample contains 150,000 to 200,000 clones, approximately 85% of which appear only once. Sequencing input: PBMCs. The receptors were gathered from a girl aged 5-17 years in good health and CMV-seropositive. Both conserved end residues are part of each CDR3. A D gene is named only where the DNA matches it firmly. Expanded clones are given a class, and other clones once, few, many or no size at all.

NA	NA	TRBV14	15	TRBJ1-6	CASSWGGSYNSPLHF	TGTGCCAGCAGCTGGGGGGGATCCTATAATTCACCCCTCCACTTT
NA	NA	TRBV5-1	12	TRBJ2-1	CASSLEGDRQFF	TGCGCCAGCAGCTTGGAGGGGGATCGGCAGTTCTTC
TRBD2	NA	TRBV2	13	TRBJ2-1	CASSEGVAGGQFF	TGTGCCAGCAGTGAAGGGGTAGCGGGTGGGCAGTTCTTC
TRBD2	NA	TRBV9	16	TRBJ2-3	CASSGGRGGFTDTQYF	TGTGCCAGCAGCGGAGGCCGCGGGGGATTTACAGATACGCAGTATTTT
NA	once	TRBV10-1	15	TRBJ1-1	CASSESIFGSGEAFF	TGCGCCAGCAGTGAGTCGATATTTGGCTCAGGTGAAGCTTTCTTT
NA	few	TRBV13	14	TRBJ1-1	CASSWGGESTEAFF	TGTGCCAGCAGTTGGGGTGGGGAGAGCACTGAAGCTTTCTTT
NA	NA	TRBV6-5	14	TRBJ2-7	CASTSAGQSYEQYF	TGTGCCAGCACTTCGGCAGGACAGAGCTACGAGCAGTACTTC
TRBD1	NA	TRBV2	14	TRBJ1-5	CASSFQQGDQPQHF	TGTGCCAGCAGTTTTCAACAGGGGGATCAGCCCCAGCATTTT
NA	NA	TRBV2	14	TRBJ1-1	CASNRPGDKTEAFF	TGTGCCAGCAACCGCCCAGGGGATAAAACTGAAGCTTTCTTT
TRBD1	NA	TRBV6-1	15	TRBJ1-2	CASSGPTGYSAGYTF	TGTGCCAGCAGTGGCCCGACAGGGTATTCAGCTGGCTACACCTTC
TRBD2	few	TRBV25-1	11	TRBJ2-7	CSLAGGYEQYF	TGTTCCCTAGCGGGGGGCTACGAGCAGTACTTC
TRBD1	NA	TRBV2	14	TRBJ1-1	CASTRGQGSTEAFF	TGTGCCAGCACCCGAGGACAGGGTTCTACTGAAGCTTTCTTT
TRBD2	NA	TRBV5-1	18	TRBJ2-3	CASSLSSGGIGGTDTQYF	TGCGCCAGCAGCTTATCTAGCGGGGGGATCGGAGGCACAGATACGCAGTATTTT
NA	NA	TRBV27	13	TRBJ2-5	CASSLLGRETQYF	TGTGCCAGCAGTTTACTCGGTAGAGAGACCCAGTACTTC
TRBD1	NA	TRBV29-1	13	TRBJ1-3	CSVTRGTGNTIYF	TGCAGCGTTACCAGGGGGACTGGAAACACCATATATTTT
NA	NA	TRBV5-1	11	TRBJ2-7	CASSSGYEQYF	TGCGCCAGCAGCTCGGGGTACGAGCAGTACTTC
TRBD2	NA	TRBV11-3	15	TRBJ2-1	CASSGSGGAYNEQFF	TGTGCCAGCAGCGGGAGCGGGGGAGCCTACAATGAGCAGTTCTTC
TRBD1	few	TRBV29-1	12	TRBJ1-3	CSGRTGGNTIYF	TGCAGCGGAAGGACAGGGGGAAACACCATATATTTT
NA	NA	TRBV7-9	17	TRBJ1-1	CASSLANGGRDNTEAFF	TGTGCCAGCAGCTTAGCTAACGGGGGTAGGGATAACACTGAAGCTTTCTTT